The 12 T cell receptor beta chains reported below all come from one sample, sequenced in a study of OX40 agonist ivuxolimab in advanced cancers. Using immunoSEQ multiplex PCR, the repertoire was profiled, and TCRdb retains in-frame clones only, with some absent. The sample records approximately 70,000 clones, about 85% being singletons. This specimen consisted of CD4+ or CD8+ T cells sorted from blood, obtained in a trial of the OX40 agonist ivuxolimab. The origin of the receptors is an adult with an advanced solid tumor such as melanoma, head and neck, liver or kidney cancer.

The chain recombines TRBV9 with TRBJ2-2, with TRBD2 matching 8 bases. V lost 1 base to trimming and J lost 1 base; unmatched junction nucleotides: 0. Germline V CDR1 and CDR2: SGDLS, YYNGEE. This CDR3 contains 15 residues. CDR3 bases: TGTGCCAGCAGCGTAACTAGCGGGAACACCGGGGAGCTGTTTTTT. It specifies CASSVTSGNTGELFF.

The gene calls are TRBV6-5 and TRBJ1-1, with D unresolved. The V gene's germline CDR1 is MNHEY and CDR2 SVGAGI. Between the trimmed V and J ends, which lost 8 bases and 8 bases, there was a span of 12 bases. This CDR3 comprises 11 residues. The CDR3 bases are TGTGCCAGCGGGAGGGTAGGAGAAGCTTTCTTT. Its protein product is CASGRVGEAFF.

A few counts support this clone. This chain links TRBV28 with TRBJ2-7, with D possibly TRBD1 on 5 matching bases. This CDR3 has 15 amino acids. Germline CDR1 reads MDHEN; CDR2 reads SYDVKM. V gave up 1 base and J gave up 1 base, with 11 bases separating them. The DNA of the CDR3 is TGTGCCAGCAGTTTATATACAGGCAATTCCTACGAGCAGTACTTC. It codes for CASSLYTGNSYEQYF.

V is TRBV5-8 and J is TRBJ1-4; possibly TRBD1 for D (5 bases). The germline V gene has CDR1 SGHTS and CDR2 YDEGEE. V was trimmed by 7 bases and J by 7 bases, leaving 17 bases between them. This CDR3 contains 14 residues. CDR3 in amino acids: CASHGGDATEKLFF. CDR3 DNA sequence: TGTGCCAGCCACGGAGGGGACGCGACTGAAAAACTGTTTTTT.

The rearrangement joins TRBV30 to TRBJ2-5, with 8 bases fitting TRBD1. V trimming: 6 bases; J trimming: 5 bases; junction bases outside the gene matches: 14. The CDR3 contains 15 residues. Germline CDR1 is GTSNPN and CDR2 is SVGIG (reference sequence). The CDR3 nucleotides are TGTGCCTGTGCCCCGCCGGGACAGGTCTCGGAGACCCAGTACTTC. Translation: CACAPPGQVSETQYF.

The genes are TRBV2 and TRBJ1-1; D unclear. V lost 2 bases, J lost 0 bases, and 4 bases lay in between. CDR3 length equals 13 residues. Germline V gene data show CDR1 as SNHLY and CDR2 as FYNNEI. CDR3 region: CASSERLNTEAFF. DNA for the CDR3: TGTGCCAGCAGTGAAAGGTTGAACACTGAAGCTTTCTTT.

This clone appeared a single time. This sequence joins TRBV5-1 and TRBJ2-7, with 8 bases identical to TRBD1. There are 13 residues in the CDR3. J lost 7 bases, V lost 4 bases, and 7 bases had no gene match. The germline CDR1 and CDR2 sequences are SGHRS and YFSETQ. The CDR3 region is CASSGWDRKEQYF. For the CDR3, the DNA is TGCGCCAGCAGCGGATGGGACAGGAAAGAGCAGTACTTC.

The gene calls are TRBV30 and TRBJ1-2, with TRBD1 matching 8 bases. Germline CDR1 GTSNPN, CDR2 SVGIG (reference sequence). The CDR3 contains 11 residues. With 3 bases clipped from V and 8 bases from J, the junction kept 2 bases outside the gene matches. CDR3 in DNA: TGTGCCTGGAGACAGGGGGAGGGCTACACCTTC. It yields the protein CAWRQGEGYTF.

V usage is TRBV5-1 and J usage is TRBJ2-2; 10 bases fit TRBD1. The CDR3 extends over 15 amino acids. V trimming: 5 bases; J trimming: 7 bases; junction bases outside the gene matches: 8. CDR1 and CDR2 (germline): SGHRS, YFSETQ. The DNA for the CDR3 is TGCGCCAGCAGAACCGGGACAGGGGATGTCGGGGAGCTGTTTTTT. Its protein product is CASRTGTGDVGELFF.

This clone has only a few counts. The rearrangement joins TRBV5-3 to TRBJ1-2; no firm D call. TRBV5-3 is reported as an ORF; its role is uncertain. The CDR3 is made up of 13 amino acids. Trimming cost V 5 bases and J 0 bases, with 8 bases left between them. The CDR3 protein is CARRYGTNYGYTF. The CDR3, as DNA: TGTGCCAGAAGGTACGGTACTAACTATGGCTACACCTTC.

Here the CDR3 reads CATGGTRYGYTF. CDR3 sequence (DNA): TGTGCCACCGGGGGGACGCGCTATGGCTACACCTTC. J is TRBJ1-2 and V is TRBV5-8, with D possibly matching TRBD1 (5 bases). The CDR3 runs to 12 residues. Deletions cut 9 bases from V and 4 bases from J, with 13 bases between. The V gene's germline CDR1 is SGHTS and CDR2 YDEGEE.

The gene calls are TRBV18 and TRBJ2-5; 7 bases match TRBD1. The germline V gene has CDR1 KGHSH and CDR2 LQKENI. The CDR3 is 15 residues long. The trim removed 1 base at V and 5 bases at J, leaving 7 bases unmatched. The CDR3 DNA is TGTGCCAGCTCACCACGACAGGGCCAGGGGGAGACCCAGTACTTC. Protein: CASSPRQGQGETQYF.